These T cell receptor beta chains were read from a single sample in a study of T-cell memory formation after mild COVID-19. TCRdb re-called the 5' RACE reads through MiXCR, storing one row per CDR3 protein. The data show 120,000 to 150,000 distinct CDR3 sequences, approximately 21% seen once. Sequencing was carried out using PBMCs or a T cell subset sorted from them (not recorded which). Receptors originate from an adult woman who had mild COVID-19 (a few samples of this study predate the infection). Cell type and time point are not known. The CDR3 runs from the conserved cysteine through the conserved F or W. D genes are given only for firm matches. Clone size is shown for a subset of rows, as once, few, many or a class of expanded clone.

TRBD1	TRBJ2-3	TRBV12-3/TRBV12-4	few	TGTGCCAGCAGTCCAGGCGGGACAGGGGTTAAAGATACGCAGTATTTT	CASSPGGTGVKDTQYF
-	TRBJ2-2	TRBV20-1	few	TGCAGTGCCCCTAACCACTATGTTAACACCGGGGAGCTGTTTTTT	CSAPNHYVNTGELFF
-	TRBJ1-1	TRBV9	-	TGTGCCAGCAGCGTAGCTACGGAGGGGGGATGGACTGAAGCTTTCTTT	CASSVATEGGWTEAFF
-	TRBJ2-2	TRBV9	many	TGTGCCAGCAGCCCGGGACAAGTAAACACCGGGGAGCTGTTTTTT	CASSPGQVNTGELFF
-	TRBJ2-7	TRBV18	-	TGTGCCAGCTCACCACGGCAAGAGGCCGAGCAGTACTTC	CASSPRQEAEQYF
TRBD1	TRBJ2-5	TRBV7-9	few	TGTGCCAGCAGCCCAAATCGACAGGGCGGTTTGGAGACCCAGTACTTC	CASSPNRQGGLETQYF
TRBD1	TRBJ1-6	TRBV20-1	few	TGCAGTGCCAGCCGGGACAGGGATTTCTTT	CSASRDRDFF
-	TRBJ2-3	TRBV5-1	-	TGCGCCAGCAGTTTTTATGGGGGAGACGTCACAGATACGCAGTATTTT	CASSFYGGDVTDTQYF
-	TRBJ2-2	TRBV6-5	few	TGTGCCACCTCGGCGACGGCTAACACCGGGGAGCTGTTTTTT	CATSATANTGELFF
-	TRBJ2-2	TRBV7-6	few	TGTGCCAGCAGCTTAGCCCTAAGGGGGAAAGGGGAGCTGTTTTTT	CASSLALRGKGELFF
-	TRBJ2-3	TRBV7-2	-	TGTGCCAGCAGCCAATACTGGGATACGCAGTATTTT	CASSQYWDTQYF
-	TRBJ1-1	TRBV29-1	few	TGCAGCGCCCGAGGGGCAGGGAACACTGAAGCTTTCTTT	CSARGAGNTEAFF
TRBD2	TRBJ2-1	TRBV20-1	many	TGCAGTGCCAATAGCGGGAGGAGAAACAATGAGCAGTTCTTC	CSANSGRRNNEQFF
-	TRBJ2-6	TRBV20-1	few	TGCAGTGCAGACCGACGGAACTCTGGGGCCAACGTCCTGACTTTC	CSADRRNSGANVLTF
-	TRBJ1-2	TRBV7-9	few	TGTGCCAGCAGCTTCAGTGACCATGGCTACACCTTC	CASSFSDHGYTF
-	TRBJ1-1	TRBV18	-	TGTGCCAGCTCACCACCGGTGGGGGGAGGCACTGAAGCTTTCTTT	CASSPPVGGGTEAFF
-	TRBJ1-5	TRBV7-9	-	TGTGCCAGCAGCTTAGATGGGGCACGGGTCAATCAGCCCCAGCATTTT	CASSLDGARVNQPQHF
-	TRBJ2-5	TRBV7-9	-	TGTGCCAGCAGCTTCCGGGTTGAGACCCAGTACTTC	CASSFRVETQYF
-	TRBJ1-6	TRBV5-4	-	TGTGCCAGCAGCTTGGGGCAGGGCGGGAATTCACCCCTCCACTTT	CASSLGQGGNSPLHF
TRBD1	TRBJ2-7	TRBV7-9	few	TGTGCCAGCAGCCCCCTCCCGGGACAGGGCGACGAGCAGTACTTC	CASSPLPGQGDEQYF
TRBD1	TRBJ2-5	TRBV20-1	-	TGCAGTGCTAGAGATTCAAGGGGGCGACAAGAGACCCAGTACTTC	CSARDSRGRQETQYF
-	TRBJ2-5	TRBV5-1	many	TGCGCCAGCAGCCCCGGACAGCCTCAAGAGACCCAGTACTTC	CASSPGQPQETQYF
-	TRBJ2-7	TRBV7-2	-	TGTGCCAGCAGCTTCCAATCTGGACAGCCCTACGAGCAGTACTTC	CASSFQSGQPYEQYF
TRBD1	TRBJ2-1	TRBV29-1	many	TGCAGCGTGGATGACAGGGCTTCCTACAATGAGCAGTTCTTC	CSVDDRASYNEQFF
TRBD1	TRBJ2-1	TRBV18	-	TGTGCCAGCTCACCTCGAGCGACAGGGATTGAGCAGTTCTTC	CASSPRATGIEQFF
-	TRBJ2-4	TRBV20-1	-	TGCAGTGCTCCTGGACGGGAAGCCAAAAACATTCAGTACTTC	CSAPGREAKNIQYF
-	TRBJ1-1	TRBV4-1	-	TGCGCCAGCAGCCAAGATCGAAGGGAATTCTTT	CASSQDRREFF
TRBD1	TRBJ2-5	TRBV9	-	TGTGCCAGCAGCAAGCGACAGGGCGAGACCCAGTACTTC	CASSKRQGETQYF
TRBD2	TRBJ2-5	TRBV2	-	TGTGCCAGCAGTGGTAGCGGGGGGGCGGAAGAGACCCAGTACTTC	CASSGSGGAEETQYF
-	TRBJ2-1	TRBV6-4	-	TGTGCCAGCAGTGACTCGAAACTAGGATCTAATGAGCAGTTCTTC	CASSDSKLGSNEQFF
-	TRBJ2-6	TRBV5-1	few	TGCGCCAGCAGCTTACAGGACCCCGGGGCCAACGTCCTGACTTTC	CASSLQDPGANVLTF
-	TRBJ2-3	TRBV7-3	few	TGTGCCAGCAGCTTAAAAATGGTACAGAGCACAGATACGCAGTATTTT	CASSLKMVQSTDTQYF
-	TRBJ1-5	TRBV6-1	few	TGTGCCAGCAGGCCGTACACAGGGAATCAGCCCCAGCATTTT	CASRPYTGNQPQHF
TRBD1	TRBJ1-2	TRBV12-3/TRBV12-4	once	TGTGCCAGCAGTGAGACAGGGACGCCCTTGAGAGGCTACACCTTC	CASSETGTPLRGYTF
TRBD2	TRBJ2-3	TRBV20-1	-	TGCAGTGCAGGGCGGGGGGTTGGCACAGATACGCAGTATTTT	CSAGRGVGTDTQYF
-	TRBJ1-3	TRBV7-9	-	TGTGCCAGCAGCGGAGAAAGTTCCCTCCCTGGAAACACCATATATTTT	CASSGESSLPGNTIYF
-	TRBJ2-1	TRBV5-1	-	TGCGCCAGCAGCCTGCGGACCAGGGCTCTTTACAATGAGCAGTTCTTC	CASSLRTRALYNEQFF
TRBD1	TRBJ2-5	TRBV5-4	-	TGTGCCAGCAGCCGCCTCGGGACAGAAGAAGAGACCCAGTACTTC	CASSRLGTEEETQYF
-	TRBJ2-1	TRBV21-1	-	TGTGCCAGCAGCCCCGGGACTAGCGGGATAGGACGGTCCTACAATGAGCAGTTCTTC	CASSPGTSGIGRSYNEQFF
-	TRBJ2-5	TRBV12-3/TRBV12-4	-	TGTGCCAGCAGTCCTCGAGGGGTAGTAGGGACCCAGTACTTC	CASSPRGVVGTQYF
-	TRBJ2-7	TRBV30	-	TGTGCCTGGAGTCCCGTCCCGGACAGTTTAGCCTACGAGCAGTACTTC	CAWSPVPDSLAYEQYF
-	TRBJ1-1	TRBV20-1	-	TGCAGTGCCTATGGAAACACTGAAGCTTTCTTT	CSAYGNTEAFF
-	TRBJ2-1	TRBV2	-	TGTGCCAGCAGGCGACACCAATTTTACAATGAGCAGTTCTTC	CASRRHQFYNEQFF
-	TRBJ1-1	TRBV7-6	-	TGTGCCAGCGCTTCGGGGGCGAACACTGAAGCTTTCTTT	CASASGANTEAFF
-	TRBJ1-2	TRBV12-3/TRBV12-4	few	TGTGCCAGCACCTCATCTGGACGCATCTATGGCTACACCTTC	CASTSSGRIYGYTF
-	TRBJ2-2	TRBV29-1	-	TGCAGCGTTGTAGGGGCAGGAGGGACTCGCACCGGGGAGCTGTTTTTT	CSVVGAGGTRTGELFF
-	TRBJ2-1	TRBV12-3/TRBV12-4	many	TGTGCCAGCACCGTAGACGGTCTGGGGGAGCAGTTCTTC	CASTVDGLGEQFF
-	TRBJ2-5	TRBV6-5	many	TGTGCCAGCAGGAAGACCATCGGTCGGTCGGTTCAAGAGACCCAGTACTTC	CASRKTIGRSVQETQYF
TRBD2	TRBJ2-1	TRBV7-8	few	TGTGCCAGCAGCATAGCGGGGAATGAGCAGTTCTTC	CASSIAGNEQFF
TRBD1	TRBJ2-7	TRBV5-1	few	TGCGCCAGCAGCTCGTCGACAGGGGGTCCCTACGAGCAGTACTTC	CASSSSTGGPYEQYF
-	TRBJ1-6	TRBV2	few	TGTGCCAGCCAACAGACCGAAAATTCACCCCTCCACTTT	CASQQTENSPLHF
TRBD1	TRBJ2-6	TRBV20-1	-	TGCAGTGCTACACAGGGGGTTGGGGCCAACGTCCTGACTTTC	CSATQGVGANVLTF
-	TRBJ1-1	TRBV4-2	-	TGTGCCAGCAGCCAAGACGAGGGCGCGGAGGGCACTGAAGCTTTCTTT	CASSQDEGAEGTEAFF
-	TRBJ2-5	TRBV11-2	few	TGTGCCAGCAGCTTAGGTGGGGCCCAAGAGACCCAGTACTTC	CASSLGGAQETQYF
-	TRBJ1-3	TRBV30	-	TGTGCCTGGAGTCTGCAGGGGAGAAACACCATATATTTT	CAWSLQGRNTIYF
-	TRBJ2-3	TRBV29-1	-	TGCAGCGTTGAAGAAAGGGTCACAGATACGCAGTATTTT	CSVEERVTDTQYF
TRBD1	TRBJ1-2	TRBV18	few	TGTGCCAGCTCACCACCGGGCAGGGGGCAGTCCCTTGGAGGAGGCTACACCTTC	CASSPPGRGQSLGGGYTF
-	TRBJ1-3	TRBV7-3	-	TGTGCCAGCAGCTTGGGTAGCTCCTCTGGAAACACCATATATTTT	CASSLGSSSGNTIYF
-	TRBJ2-1	TRBV5-1	-	TGCGCCAGCAGCTCCTACGGGACGACAGGTTTGGGCTCCTACAATGAGCAGTTCTTC	CASSSYGTTGLGSYNEQFF